This entry lists 3 T cell receptor beta chains sequenced from one sample in a study of cytomegalovirus exposure and HLA in healthy donors. Amplification used 60 Vbeta primers and 13 Jbeta primers. Measured with immunoSEQ multiplex PCR; TCRdb has only the in-frame clones, and not every one. There are approximately 190,000 clones in the sample; roughly 87% occur only once, and around 0.99% lies in the top ten. Sequenced input: PBMCs. Source of these receptors: a boy younger than 10 in good health and CMV-seronegative.

This CDR3 is CASRTSGGARGYTF. The CDR3 nucleotides are TGTGCCAGCAGAACCTCTGGGGGGGCGCGAGGCTACACCTTC. The V call is TRBV28, the J call TRBJ1-2; tentatively, D is TRBD1 (6 bases). CDR1 is MDHEN and CDR2 is SYDVKM in the germline V gene. The CDR3 length is 14 residues. The V and J ends lost 6 bases and 8 bases respectively, with 19 bases between them.

Notes on this clone: The sample carries other DNA sequences with the same CDR3. This chain links TRBV5-1 with TRBJ1-1; 9 bases match TRBD1. Per the germline V gene, CDR1 is SGHRS and CDR2 is YFSETQ. Losses at the gene ends were 0 bases for V and 1 base for J; bases not matched to a gene: 1. The CDR3 loop spans 15 amino acids. The CDR3: CASSLAGQGNTEAFF. The CDR3 bases are TGCGCCAGCAGCTTGGCGGGACAGGGGAACACTGAAGCTTTCTTT.

CDR3 sequence (DNA): TGTGCCAGTAATCCCCGCCGGACTAGCATATCCCATGAGCAGTTCTTC. This gives the protein CASNPRRTSISHEQFF. V gene TRBV19 combines with J gene TRBJ2-1; 8 bases are shared with TRBD2. This CDR3 is built from 16 residues. After removal of 7 bases from V and 8 bases from J, the junction contained 16 bases not matched to a gene. The germline V gene has CDR1 LNHDA and CDR2 SQIVND (reference sequence). The full variable domain, in which reference TRBV19 and TRBJ2-1 provide the parts outside the CDR3, is DGGITQSPKYLFRKEGQNVTLSCEQNLNHDAMYWYRQDPGQGLRLIYYSQIVNDFQKGDIAEGYSVSREKKESFPLTVTSAQKNPTAFYLCASNPRRTSISHEQFFGPGTRLTVL.